This T cell receptor beta chain was sequenced for a study of CD8 T cells in ankylosing spondylitis. This clonotype has ten or more counts. What it binds is unknown. A single record per CDR3 protein comes from TCRdb applying MiXCR to the 5' RACE reads. Of fewer than 550,000 distinct CDR3 sequences listed, approximately 5.3% were seen once; the top ten hold under 4.5%. Study conclusions and caveats: What appeared characteristic of ankylosing spondylitis blood was a TCR beta motif of fewer than ten highly homologous variants. Earlier work had already found some motif variants in reactive arthritis synovial fluid and blood.

This receptor was identified in a male donor with ankylosing spondylitis. Material for sequencing was blood, either unsorted or a sorted T cell fraction (not recorded which).

The CDR3 region is CASSLRSGGRTGELFF. CDR3 DNA: TGTGCCAGCAGTTTAAGGTCCGGGGGCCGCACCGGGGAGCTGTTTTTT. V gene TRBV12-3 or TRBV12-4 combines with J gene TRBJ2-2, with D possibly being TRBD1 or TRBD2 (6 bases each). The ends were cut back, 2 bases at V and 4 bases at J, with 14 bases in the middle. This CDR3 has 16 amino acids.